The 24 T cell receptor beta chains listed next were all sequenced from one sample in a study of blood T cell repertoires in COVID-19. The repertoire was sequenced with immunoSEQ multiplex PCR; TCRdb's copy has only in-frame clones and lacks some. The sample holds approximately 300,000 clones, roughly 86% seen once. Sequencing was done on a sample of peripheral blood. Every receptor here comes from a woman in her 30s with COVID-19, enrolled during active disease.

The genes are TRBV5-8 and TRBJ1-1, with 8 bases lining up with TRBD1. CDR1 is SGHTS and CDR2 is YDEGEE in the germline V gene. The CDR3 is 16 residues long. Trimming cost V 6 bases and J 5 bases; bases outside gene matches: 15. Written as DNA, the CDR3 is TGTGCCAGCAACCTTGGGGTAACAACAGGGGGAACTGAAGCTTTCTTT. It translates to CASNLGVTTGGTEAFF. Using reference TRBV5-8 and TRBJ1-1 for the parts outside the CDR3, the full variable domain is EAGVTQSPTHLIKTRGQQATLRCSPISGHTSVYWYQQALGLGLQFLLWYDEGEERNRGNFPPRFSGRQFPNYSSELNVNALELEDSALYLCASNLGVTTGGTEAFFGQGTRLTVV.

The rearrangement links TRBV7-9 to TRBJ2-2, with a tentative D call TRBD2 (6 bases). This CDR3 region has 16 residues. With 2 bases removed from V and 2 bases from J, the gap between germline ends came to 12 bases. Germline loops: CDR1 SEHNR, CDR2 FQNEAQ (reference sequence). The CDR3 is CASSLSLLANTGELFF. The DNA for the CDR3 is TGTGCCAGCAGCTTAAGTTTACTAGCTAACACCGGGGAGCTGTTTTTT. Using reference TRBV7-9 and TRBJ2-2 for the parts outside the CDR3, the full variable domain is DTGVSQNPRHKITKRGQNVTFRCDPISEHNRLYWYRQTLGQGPEFLTYFQNEAQLEKSRLLSDRFSAERPKGSFSTLEIQRTEQGDSAMYLCASSLSLLANTGELFFGEGSRLTVL.

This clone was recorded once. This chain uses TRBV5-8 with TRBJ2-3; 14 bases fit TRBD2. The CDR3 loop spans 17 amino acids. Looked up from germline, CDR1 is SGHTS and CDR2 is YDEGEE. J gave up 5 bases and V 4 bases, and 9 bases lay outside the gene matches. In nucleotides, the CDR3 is TGTGCCAGCAGCCTAGGGACTAGCGGGGGTTTTGGAGATACGCAGTATTTT. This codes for CASSLGTSGGFGDTQYF. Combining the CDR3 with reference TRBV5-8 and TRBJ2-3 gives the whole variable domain EAGVTQSPTHLIKTRGQQATLRCSPISGHTSVYWYQQALGLGLQFLLWYDEGEERNRGNFPPRFSGRQFPNYSSELNVNALELEDSALYLCASSLGTSGGFGDTQYFGPGTRLTVL.

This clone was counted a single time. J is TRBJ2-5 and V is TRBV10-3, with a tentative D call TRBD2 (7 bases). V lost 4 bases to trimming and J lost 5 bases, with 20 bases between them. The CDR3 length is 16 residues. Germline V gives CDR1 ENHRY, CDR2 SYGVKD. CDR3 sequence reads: CAISANEGGGLETQYF. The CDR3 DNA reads TGTGCCATCAGTGCGAACGAGGGGGGGGGCCTGGAGACCCAGTACTTC.

CDR3 sequence reads: CASSLTSGVETQYF. The CDR3 nucleotides are TGTGCCAGCAGCTTAACTAGCGGGGTCGAGACCCAGTACTTC. The rearrangement joins TRBV7-2 to TRBJ2-5, with 10 bases that match TRBD2. Germline V gene sequence: CDR1 SGHTA, CDR2 FQGNSA. The CDR3 has 14 amino acids. With V trimmed by 2 bases and J by 5 bases, 2 bases remained unmatched.

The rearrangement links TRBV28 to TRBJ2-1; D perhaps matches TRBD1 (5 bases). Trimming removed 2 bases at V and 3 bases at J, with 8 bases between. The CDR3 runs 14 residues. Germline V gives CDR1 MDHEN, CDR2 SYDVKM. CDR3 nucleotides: TGTGCCAGCAGTTTACCCGACAGCTACAATGAGCAGTTCTTC. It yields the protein CASSLPDSYNEQFF.

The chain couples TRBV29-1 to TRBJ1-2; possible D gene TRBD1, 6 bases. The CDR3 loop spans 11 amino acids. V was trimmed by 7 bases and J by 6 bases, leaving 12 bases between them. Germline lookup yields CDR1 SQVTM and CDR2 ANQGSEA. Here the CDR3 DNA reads TGCAGCGGCCGGACAGCTGATGGCTACACCTTC. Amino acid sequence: CSGRTADGYTF.

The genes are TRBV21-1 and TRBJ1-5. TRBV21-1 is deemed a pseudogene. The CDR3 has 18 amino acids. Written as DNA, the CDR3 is TGTGCCAGCAGCAAAATTCCCCGCCGGGTTGTCGGCAATCAGCCCCAGCATTTT. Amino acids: CASSKIPRRVVGNQPQHF.

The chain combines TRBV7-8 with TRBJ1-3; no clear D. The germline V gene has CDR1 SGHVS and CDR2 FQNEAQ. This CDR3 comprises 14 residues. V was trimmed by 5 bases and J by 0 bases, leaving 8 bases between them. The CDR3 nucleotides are TGTGCCAGCAGCCCGGTTCTCTCTGGAAACACCATATATTTT. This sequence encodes CASSPVLSGNTIYF.

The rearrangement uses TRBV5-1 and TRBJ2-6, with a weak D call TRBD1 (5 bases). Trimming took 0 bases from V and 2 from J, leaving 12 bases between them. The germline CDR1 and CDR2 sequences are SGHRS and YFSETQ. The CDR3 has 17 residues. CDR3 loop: CASSLAAGSPGANVLTF. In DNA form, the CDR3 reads TGCGCCAGCAGCTTGGCGGCAGGGTCCCCTGGGGCCAACGTCCTGACTTTC. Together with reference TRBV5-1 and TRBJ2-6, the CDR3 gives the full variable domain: KAGVTQTPRYLIKTRGQQVTLSCSPISGHRSVSWYQQTPGQGLQFLFEYFSETQRNKGNFPGRFSGRQFSNSRSEMNVSTLELGDSALYLCASSLAAGSPGANVLTFGAGSRLTVL.

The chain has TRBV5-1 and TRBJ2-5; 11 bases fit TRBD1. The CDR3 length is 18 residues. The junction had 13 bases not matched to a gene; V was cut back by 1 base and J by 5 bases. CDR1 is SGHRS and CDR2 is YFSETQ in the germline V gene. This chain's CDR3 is CASSLRVGTGGIKETQYF. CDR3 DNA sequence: TGCGCCAGCAGCTTGAGGGTGGGGACAGGGGGTATCAAGGAGACCCAGTACTTC.

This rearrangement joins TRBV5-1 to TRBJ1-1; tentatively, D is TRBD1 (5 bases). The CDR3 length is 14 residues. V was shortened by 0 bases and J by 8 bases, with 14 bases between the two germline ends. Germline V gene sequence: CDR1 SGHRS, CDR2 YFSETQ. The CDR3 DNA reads TGCGCCAGCAGCTTGGGGGATGTGTCAGGGGAAGCTTTCTTT. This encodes CASSLGDVSGEAFF.

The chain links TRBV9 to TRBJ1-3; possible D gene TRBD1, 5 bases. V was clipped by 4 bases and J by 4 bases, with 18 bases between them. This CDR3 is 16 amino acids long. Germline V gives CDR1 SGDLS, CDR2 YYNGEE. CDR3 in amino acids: CASSFQTQGGGNTIYF. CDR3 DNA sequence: TGTGCCAGCAGCTTCCAGACCCAGGGAGGGGGAAACACCATATATTTT.

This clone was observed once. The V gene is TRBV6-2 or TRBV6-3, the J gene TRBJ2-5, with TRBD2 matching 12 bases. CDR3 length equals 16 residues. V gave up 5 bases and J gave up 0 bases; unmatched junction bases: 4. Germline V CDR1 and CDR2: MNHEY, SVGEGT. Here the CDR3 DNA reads TGTGCCAGCAGTCCCTGGACTAGCGGGGACCAAGAGACCCAGTACTTC. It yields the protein CASSPWTSGDQETQYF.

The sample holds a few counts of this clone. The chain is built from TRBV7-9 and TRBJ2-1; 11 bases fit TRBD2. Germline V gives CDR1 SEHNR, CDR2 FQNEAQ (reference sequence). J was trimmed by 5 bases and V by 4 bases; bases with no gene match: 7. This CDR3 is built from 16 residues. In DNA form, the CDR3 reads TGTGCCAGCAGCTCCCAACTAGCGGGGGCTCACAATGAGCAGTTCTTC. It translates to CASSSQLAGAHNEQFF.

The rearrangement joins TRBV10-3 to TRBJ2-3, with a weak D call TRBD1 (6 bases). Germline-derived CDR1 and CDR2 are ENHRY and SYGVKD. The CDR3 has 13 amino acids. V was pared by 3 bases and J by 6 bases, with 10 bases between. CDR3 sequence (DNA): TGTGCCATCAGTGACCTCCAGGGGGATACGCAGTATTTT. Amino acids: CAISDLQGDTQYF.

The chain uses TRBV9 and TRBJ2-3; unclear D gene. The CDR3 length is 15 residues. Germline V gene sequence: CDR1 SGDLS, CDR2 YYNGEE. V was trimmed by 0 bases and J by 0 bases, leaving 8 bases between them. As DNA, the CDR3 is TGTGCCAGCAGCGTAGAATGGAGAAGCACAGATACGCAGTATTTT. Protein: CASSVEWRSTDTQYF.

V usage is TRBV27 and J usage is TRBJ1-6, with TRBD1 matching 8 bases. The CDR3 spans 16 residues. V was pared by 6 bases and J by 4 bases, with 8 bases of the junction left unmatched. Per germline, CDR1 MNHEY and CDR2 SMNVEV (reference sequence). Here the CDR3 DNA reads TGTGCCAGCAGGCGCGGACAGGGAACTTATAATTCACCCCTCCACTTT. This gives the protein CASRRGQGTYNSPLHF.

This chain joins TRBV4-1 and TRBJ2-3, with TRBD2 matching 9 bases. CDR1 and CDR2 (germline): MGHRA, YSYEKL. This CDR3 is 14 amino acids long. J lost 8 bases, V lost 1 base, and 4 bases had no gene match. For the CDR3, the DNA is TGCGCCAGCAGCCAAGTTGCGGGGGGGTCTACGCAGTATTTT. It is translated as CASSQVAGGSTQYF.

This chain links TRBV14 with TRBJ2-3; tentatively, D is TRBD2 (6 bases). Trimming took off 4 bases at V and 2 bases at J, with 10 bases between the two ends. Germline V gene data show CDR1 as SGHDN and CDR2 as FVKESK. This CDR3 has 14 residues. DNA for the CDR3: TGTGCCAGCAGCCGTAGCGGATCCACAGATACGCAGTATTTT. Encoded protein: CASSRSGSTDTQYF.

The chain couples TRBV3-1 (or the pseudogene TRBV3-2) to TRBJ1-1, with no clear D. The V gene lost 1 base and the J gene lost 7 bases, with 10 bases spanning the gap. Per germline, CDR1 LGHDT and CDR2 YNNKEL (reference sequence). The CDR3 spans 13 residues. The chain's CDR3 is CASSQAVRNEAFF. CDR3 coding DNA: TGTGCCAGCAGCCAAGCGGTCAGGAATGAAGCTTTCTTT.

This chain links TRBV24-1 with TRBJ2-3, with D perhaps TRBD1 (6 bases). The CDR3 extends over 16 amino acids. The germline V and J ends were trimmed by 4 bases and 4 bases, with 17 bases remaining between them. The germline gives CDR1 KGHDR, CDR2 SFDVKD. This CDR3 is CATSDSDRLKSDTQYF. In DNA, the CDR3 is TGTGCCACCAGTGACTCCGACAGGCTTAAGTCAGATACGCAGTATTTT.

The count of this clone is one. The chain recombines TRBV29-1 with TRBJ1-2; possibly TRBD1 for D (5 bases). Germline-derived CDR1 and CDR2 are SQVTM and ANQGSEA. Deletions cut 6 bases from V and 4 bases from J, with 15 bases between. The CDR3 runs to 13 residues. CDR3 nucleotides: TGCAGCGTCACCCCCCCAGGGCCCTATGGCTACACCTTC. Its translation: CSVTPPGPYGYTF.

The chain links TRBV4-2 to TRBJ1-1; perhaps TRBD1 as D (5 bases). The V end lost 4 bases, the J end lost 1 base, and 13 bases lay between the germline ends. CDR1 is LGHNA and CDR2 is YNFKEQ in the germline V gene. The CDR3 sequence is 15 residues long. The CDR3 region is CASSRNPTGNTEAFF. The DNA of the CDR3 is TGTGCCAGCAGCCGCAATCCTACAGGGAACACTGAAGCTTTCTTT.